This TCR beta chain was obtained from a study of T cell responses to AZD1222 COVID-19 vaccine (dated by TCRdb to the early 2020s). Study-level background: Because spike-specific TCR depth and breadth did not differ between the two schedules, AZD1222 recipients who got a second dose at roughly 4 weeks were pooled with those who got a second dose at roughly 12 weeks. A total of 230 or so trial participants underwent TCR sequencing, of whom some 210 received two doses of AZD1222 and about 25 received two doses of the MenACWY control vaccine. Trial participants were enrolled by age into subgroups of 18-55, 56-69 and 70-plus years, and 148, 28 and 57 TCR-sequenced participants, respectively, were included in these subgroups. What the authors observed across the whole study: After two AZD1222 doses, both the breadth and the depth of spike-specific TCRs were significantly higher than at day 0 and than in MenACWY recipients. Conclusions about previously exposed vaccinees are limited because only five to seven AZD1222 recipients were SARS-CoV-2 seropositive at baseline. No day 14 peak-response samples were available, so repertoires were characterized only after the peak T cell response. In the small 56-69-year group, the increase in depth fell short of significance, most likely because of low power. The whole spike protein was spanned by vaccine-associated CD4 TCRs, and dominant responses were seen in regions 160-218 and 743-854. Reportedly, almost half of the unique spike-specific TCRs recognized epitopes lying outside the regions that are mutated in the B.1.351 and B.1.1.7 variants. Most participants were white British and females outnumbered males, and the authors suggested that clonal diversity may have been underestimated.

About this clone: What this receptor recognizes is not known. The record has no base qualities; no much larger clone is one base away.

This sample's time point label indicates: baseline before first vaccination. Vaccinee samples were obtained from the UK trials COV001 and COV002, which included a single-blind randomized controlled phase 2/3 trial of AZD1222 (ChAdOx1 nCoV-19) in healthy adults. For TCRbeta chain sequencing, PBMC samples were collected from trial participants at day 0 and at day 28 after the second dose. The CDR3 regions of human TCRbeta chains were analyzed by immunosequencing. As for the authors' bioinformatics: TCRs in the repertoires were compared against a reference library of SARS-CoV-2-specific TCRs that had been generated with the MIRA antigen-specificity platform. Breadth was defined as the fraction of unique TCRs that were SARS-CoV-2-associated, and depth was defined as the fraction of total T cells that were SARS-CoV-2-associated. Each spike-specific TCR was assigned to its reactive spike region and to a CD4 or CD8 class using the MIRA data. Log10-transformed breadth and depth values were compared by one-way ANOVA with Sidak's multiple comparisons tests. In TCRdb, the immuneACCESS table is reduced to in-frame sequences with V and J assigned. These tables do not hold every clone; where another copy was compared, an unresolved V gene accounts for under half, and the others remain unexplained. V and J calls and clone size are as listed in that table; D and trimming were resolved from the DNA. The sample contains about 130,000 clones, more than 75% of them found a single time. Roughly 3.9% of the sample goes to the ten largest clones.

The sequence was obtained from an adult in good health. The specimen was peripheral blood, collected on day 0 of AZD1222 vaccination.

At the DNA level, the sequence is TGTGCTTCTGCTTCAGGGTATAGCAATCAGCCCCAGCATTTT. The translation is CASASGYSNQPQHF. The receptor chain draws on TRBV30 and TRBJ1-5, and TRBD1 may be the D gene, going by 5 matching bases. Its CDR3 holds 14 amino acids, cysteine through phenylalanine. The sequence is cut down to CDR3 DNA, 42 bases in frame from base 1. Taken from the germline V gene (reference sequence), the CDR1 and CDR2 loops are GTSNPN and SVGIG.